These 22 T cell receptor beta chains share one sample of origin, sequenced in a study of T cell responses to AZD1222 COVID-19 vaccine. Profiling relied on immunoSEQ multiplex PCR, and the TCRdb table lists in-frame clones only, not all of them. The data show approximately 300,000 clones, around 93% seen once. This specimen consisted of peripheral blood, obtained 28 days after the second AZD1222 dose. Source of these receptors: an adult who received the AZD1222 COVID-19 vaccine.

V and J are TRBV4-3 and TRBJ2-3; D call uncertain. Germline CDR1 and CDR2: LGHNA and YSLEER. The CDR3 extends over 15 amino acids. Deletions cut 0 bases from V and 4 bases from J, with 11 bases between. CDR3 sequence (DNA): TGCGCCAGCAGCCAAGATCGGCTTCGGGCAGATACGCAGTATTTT. This encodes CASSQDRLRADTQYF.

The rearrangement uses TRBV27 and TRBJ2-7; D ambiguous. The length of the CDR3 is 14 residues. The ends were cut back, 5 bases at V and 2 bases at J, with 13 bases in the middle. Germline CDR1 reads MNHEY; CDR2 reads SMNVEV (reference sequence). The CDR3 protein is CASSPRFTTYEQYF. CDR3 coding DNA: TGTGCCAGCAGTCCCCGTTTTACTACCTACGAGCAGTACTTC.

V is TRBV2 and J is TRBJ2-1; weak D call: TRBD2 (6 bases). V dropped 8 bases and J dropped 0 bases, with 17 bases sitting between them. CDR1 SNHLY and CDR2 FYNNEI come from the germline V gene. The CDR3 totals 16 residues. The CDR3 reads CASRGTGASSYNEQFF. The CDR3 DNA reads as TGTGCCAGCCGGGGGACGGGTGCTAGCTCCTACAATGAGCAGTTCTTC.

The rearrangement links TRBV28 to TRBJ1-4; 8 bases match TRBD1. With V trimmed by 4 bases and J by 2 bases, 3 bases remained unmatched. CDR3 length equals 15 residues. Germline values: CDR1 MDHEN, CDR2 SYDVKM. CDR3 DNA: TGTGCCAGCAGTTCAACAGGGGGGACTAATGAAAAACTGTTTTTT. It translates to CASSSTGGTNEKLFF. Combining the CDR3 with reference TRBV28 and TRBJ1-4 gives the whole variable domain DVKVTQSSRYLVKRTGEKVFLECVQDMDHENMFWYRQDPGLGLRLIYFSYDVKMKEKGDIPEGYSVSREKKERFSLILESASTNQTSMYLCASSSTGGTNEKLFFGSGTQLSVL.

The rearrangement uses TRBV3-1 (or the pseudogene TRBV3-2) and TRBJ1-1; D is unresolved. The ends were cut back, 4 bases at V and 0 bases at J, with 6 bases in the middle. Germline V lookup: CDR1 LGHDT, CDR2 YNNKEL (reference sequence). CDR3 length equals 13 residues. CDR3 amino acids: CASSLWLNTEAFF. The CDR3 DNA follows: TGTGCCAGCAGCCTTTGGTTGAACACTGAAGCTTTCTTT.

The CDR3 DNA sequence: TGTGCCACCTCATCGGGACTAGCGGGCACCGGGGAGCTGTTTTTT. Protein sequence: CATSSGLAGTGELFF. The chain carries TRBV5-4 and TRBJ2-2; 12 nucleotides align to TRBD2. This CDR3 contains 15 residues. Trimming took 9 bases from V and 4 from J; bases not matched to a gene: 7. CDR1 and CDR2 from the germline V gene are SGHNT and YYREEE (reference sequence).

The rearrangement links TRBV9 to TRBJ1-6; weak D call: TRBD1 (5 bases). The CDR3 runs 14 residues. Trimming stripped 4 bases from V and 9 bases from J, with 14 bases between. Germline V gives CDR1 SGDLS, CDR2 YYNGEE. This CDR3 is CASSSANGGSPLHF. CDR3 sequence (DNA): TGTGCCAGCAGCTCAGCCAATGGGGGTTCACCCCTCCACTTT.

The J gene is TRBJ2-7, the V gene TRBV28; TRBD2 is a possible D gene (5 bases). Trimming cost V 6 bases and J 3 bases, with 21 bases left between them. Germline V gene data show CDR1 as MDHEN and CDR2 as SYDVKM. This CDR3 contains 16 residues. This CDR3 is CASRPRPGSGRYEQYF. The CDR3 DNA sequence: TGTGCCAGCAGACCTCGACCGGGATCAGGCCGCTACGAGCAGTACTTC.

This clone was picked up a small number of times. The V and J genes are TRBV5-1 and TRBJ2-7, with D unresolved. The CDR3 extends over 12 amino acids. Germline V gives CDR1 SGHRS, CDR2 YFSETQ. With 4 bases removed from V and 0 bases from J, the gap between germline ends came to 5 bases. The CDR3 DNA reads as TGCGCCAGCAGCATGAGCTCCTACGAGCAGTACTTC. Translation gives CASSMSSYEQYF.

Here the CDR3 DNA reads TGTGCCAGCAGTTTACAGGGGACTGGAAACACCATATATTTT. Amino acid sequence: CASSLQGTGNTIYF. The rearrangement links TRBV28 to TRBJ1-3; D is perhaps TRBD1 (6 bases). V lost 2 bases, J lost 2 bases, and 7 bases lay in between. CDR1 MDHEN and CDR2 SYDVKM come from the germline V gene. The CDR3 consists of 14 residues.

The chain couples TRBV28 to TRBJ1-5; D is possibly TRBD1 (5 bases). V dropped 5 bases and J dropped 3 bases, with 17 bases sitting between them. This CDR3 spans 16 amino acids. The germline V gene encodes CDR1 MDHEN and CDR2 SYDVKM. The CDR3 here is CASSTSKDIANQPQHF. CDR3 in DNA: TGTGCCAGCAGTACGTCCAAGGACATCGCCAATCAGCCCCAGCATTTT. Drawing the rest from reference TRBV28 and TRBJ1-5, the complete variable domain is DVKVTQSSRYLVKRTGEKVFLECVQDMDHENMFWYRQDPGLGLRLIYFSYDVKMKEKGDIPEGYSVSREKKERFSLILESASTNQTSMYLCASSTSKDIANQPQHFGDGTRLSIL.

The V and J genes are TRBV30 and TRBJ1-2; D gene unclear. Trimming cost V 2 bases and J 8 bases, with 12 bases left between them. This CDR3 has 12 residues. Germline CDR1 and CDR2: GTSNPN and SVGIG (reference sequence). CDR3 sequence (DNA): TGTGCCTGGAGTACTCAATCCGGCGGCTACACCTTC. As protein: CAWSTQSGGYTF.

V is TRBV6-5 and J is TRBJ2-1, with D maybe TRBD1 (5 bases). CDR3 length: 15 amino acids. CDR1 is MNHEY, CDR2 SVGAGI, per germline. Trimming left V 2 bases short and J 4 bases short, with 12 bases between. The CDR3 DNA reads as TGTGCCAGCAGTTACCGGGCAGGGAATTACAATGAGCAGTTCTTC. As protein: CASSYRAGNYNEQFF.

This clone was seen just once. This chain uses TRBV6-2 or TRBV6-3 with TRBJ2-1; a weak D match, TRBD2 (6 bases). This CDR3 contains 14 residues. V was clipped by 6 bases and J by 0 bases, with 9 bases between them. Germline CDR1 is MNHEY and CDR2 is SVGEGT. This chain's CDR3 is CASSRTNSYNEQFF. The CDR3 DNA follows: TGTGCCAGCAGCCGGACTAACTCCTACAATGAGCAGTTCTTC.

The chain combines TRBV28 with TRBJ1-1, with D possibly being TRBD1 (5 bases). V lost 2 bases and J 0 bases, leaving 13 bases between the germline ends. This CDR3 has 16 amino acids. Per germline, CDR1 MDHEN and CDR2 SYDVKM. The CDR3: CASSLLGRGVNTEAFF. The CDR3 coding sequence is TGTGCCAGCAGTTTACTCGGGCGAGGGGTGAACACTGAAGCTTTCTTT.

The chain joins TRBV28 to TRBJ1-6; D possibly corresponds to TRBD1 (6 bases). The CDR3 consists of 13 residues. V shed 3 bases and J shed 10 bases, with 10 bases lying between them. Germline V gives CDR1 MDHEN, CDR2 SYDVKM. CDR3: CASSLVGASPLHF. The CDR3 DNA follows: TGTGCCAGCAGTTTGGTGGGGGCCTCACCCCTCCACTTT.

The CDR3 DNA sequence: TGTGCCAGCAGTTATGACAGGGCCTTAAGCCGCTACGAGCAGTACTTC. This codes for CASSYDRALSRYEQYF. The genes are TRBV6-5 and TRBJ2-7; the match to TRBD1 covers 7 bases. This CDR3 contains 16 residues. Germline CDR1 and CDR2: MNHEY and SVGAGI. V was clipped by 3 bases and J by 3 bases; unmatched bases: 11.

The rearrangement uses TRBV7-9 and TRBJ2-1, with 10 bases identical to TRBD2. Germline CDR1 is SEHNR and CDR2 is FQNEAQ (reference sequence). The CDR3 contains 14 residues. V lost 5 bases to trimming and J lost 6 bases; unmatched junction nucleotides: 4. CDR3 in amino acids: CASSPSGRANEQFF. The CDR3 DNA sequence: TGTGCCAGCAGCCCCAGCGGGAGGGCCAATGAGCAGTTCTTC. Using reference TRBV7-9 and TRBJ2-1 for the parts outside the CDR3, the full variable domain is DTGVSQNPRHKITKRGQNVTFRCDPISEHNRLYWYRQTLGQGPEFLTYFQNEAQLEKSRLLSDRFSAERPKGSFSTLEIQRTEQGDSAMYLCASSPSGRANEQFFGPGTRLTVL.

The rearrangement joins TRBV28 to TRBJ1-2; D is ambiguous. The CDR3 has 12 amino acids. The V end lost 5 bases, the J end lost 0 bases, and 4 bases lay between the germline ends. The germline CDR1 and CDR2 sequences are MDHEN and SYDVKM. The CDR3 region is CASSHSNYGYTF. CDR3 nucleotide sequence: TGTGCCAGCAGTCATTCTAACTATGGCTACACCTTC.

This chain connects TRBV27 to TRBJ2-7; D call uncertain. Trimming left V 5 bases short and J 6 bases short, with 17 bases between. Germline lookup yields CDR1 MNHEY and CDR2 SMNVEV (reference sequence). CDR3 length: 14 residues. The CDR3 region is CASSLRRMTSEQYF. Here the CDR3 DNA reads TGTGCCAGCAGTCTCAGAAGGATGACATCCGAGCAGTACTTC.

The gene calls are TRBV19 and TRBJ2-7; TRBD2 agrees at 15 bases. The CDR3 spans 18 residues. V was pared by 5 bases and J by 2 bases, with 10 bases of the junction left unmatched. Germline V gene sequence: CDR1 LNHDA, CDR2 SQIVND (reference sequence). CDR3 region: CASSPRTSGRAHPYEQYF. Here the CDR3 DNA reads TGTGCCAGTAGTCCTCGGACTAGCGGGAGGGCCCATCCCTACGAGCAGTACTTC.

This clone was detected once. The chain joins TRBV2 to TRBJ1-3; D unresolved. The CDR3 is 15 residues long. The V and J ends lost 9 bases and 2 bases respectively, with 17 bases between them. Per germline, CDR1 SNHLY and CDR2 FYNNEI. Here the CDR3 reads CASGFGTQTGNTIYF. The CDR3 DNA reads TGTGCCAGTGGGTTTGGCACTCAAACTGGAAACACCATATATTTT.